A single sample is the source of the 9 T cell receptor beta chains below, sequenced in a study of T-cell reconstitution after alpha-beta-depleted transplantation in children. Unique molecular identifiers were built into the TCRbeta library. One entry per CDR3 protein results from TCRdb running MiXCR on the PCR reads. The data show 600,000 to 800,000 distinct CDR3 sequences, around 14% seen once. The sequencing used PBMCs, collected before TCRalphabeta/CD19-depleted stem cell transplant. These receptors all come from a girl aged 2-10 years with congenital amegakaryocytic thrombocytopenia, due to receive a stem cell transplant.

This clonotype was recorded a few times. J is TRBJ2-2 and V is TRBV12-3 or TRBV12-4; 11 bases agree with TRBD1. This CDR3 has 16 amino acids. J was trimmed by 3 bases and V by 10 bases; bases with no gene match: 10. This CDR3 reads CATKGDRGMDTGELFF. The CDR3 DNA follows: TGTGCCACAAAGGGGGACAGGGGGATGGACACCGGGGAGCTGTTTTTT.

This clonotype has at least ten counts. The CDR3 DNA follows: TGTGCCAGCAGTTTCGAAATGGGACGAGGACCAGATACGCAGTATTTT. Its protein product is CASSFEMGRGPDTQYF. The V gene is TRBV27, the J gene TRBJ2-3, with D perhaps being TRBD1 or TRBD2 (5 bases each). Germline V gene data show CDR1 as MNHEY and CDR2 as SMNVEV (reference sequence). The CDR3 is made up of 16 amino acids. Trimming shortened V by 3 bases and J by 4 bases, and 17 bases separated the two germline ends.

Many counts were recorded for this clonotype. The chain joins TRBV20-1 to TRBJ2-2; TRBD1 might be the D (6 bases). This CDR3 region has 13 residues. The germline CDR1 and CDR2 sequences are DFQATT and SNEGSKA (reference sequence). The V and J ends lost 6 bases and 4 bases respectively, with 12 bases between them. The CDR3 nucleotides are TGCAGTGCGCCCGGACAGCCCACCGGGGAGCTGTTTTTT. Its translation is CSAPGQPTGELFF.

This clonotype appeared a few times. V is TRBV28 and J is TRBJ2-3; D unclear. Per germline, CDR1 MDHEN and CDR2 SYDVKM. The CDR3 has 18 residues. The V gene lost 1 base and the J gene lost 5 bases, with 22 bases spanning the gap. CDR3 residues: CASSLFGDLYSIGDTQYF. The CDR3, as DNA: TGTGCCAGCAGTTTATTCGGCGACCTATACTCGATCGGAGATACGCAGTATTTT.

As concerns this clonotype: A much larger clone is a single base away; this may be a read error. The chain employs TRBV25-1 and TRBJ2-1, with D unclear. The CDR3 runs 16 residues. Germline V gives CDR1 MGHDK, CDR2 SYGVNS. Here the CDR3 reads CASSEFQYPSYSEQFF. CDR3 nucleotides: TGTGCCAGCAGTGAATTTCAGTATCCCTCCTACAGTGAGCAGTTCTTC.

This clonotype was detected ten times or more. The rearrangement joins TRBV5-1 to TRBJ2-1; TRBD1 or TRBD2 may be the D gene (5 bases each). Germline values: CDR1 SGHRS, CDR2 YFSETQ. The CDR3 runs 15 residues. V lost 0 bases and J lost 3, with 10 bases in between. CDR3 loop: CASSLAPGLYNEQFF. The CDR3 DNA follows: TGCGCCAGCAGCTTGGCTCCGGGGCTCTACAATGAGCAGTTCTTC.

This clonotype has ten or more counts. V usage is TRBV28 and J usage is TRBJ1-1, with 7 positions matching TRBD1. Germline CDR1 and CDR2: MDHEN and SYDVKM. The CDR3 has 17 residues. V lost 4 bases to trimming and J lost 2 bases; unmatched junction nucleotides: 13. The DNA for the CDR3 is TGTGCCAGCAGTTGGTCCTATTTTAGACAGGGAAACACTGAAGCTTTCTTT. This encodes CASSWSYFRQGNTEAFF.

The chain combines TRBV20-1 with TRBJ2-1; D is perhaps TRBD2 (5 bases). CDR1 is DFQATT and CDR2 is SNEGSKA in the germline V gene (reference sequence). This CDR3 is 14 amino acids long. Between the trimmed V and J ends, which lost 6 bases and 8 bases, there was a span of 20 bases. The CDR3 DNA follows: TGCAGTGCGCCCCCGTTAGCGCCTAGGGATGAGCAGTTCTTC. Its protein product is CSAPPLAPRDEQFF.

This sequence joins TRBV18 and TRBJ2-4; 7 bases are shared with TRBD1. With 3 bases clipped from V and 5 bases from J, the junction kept 4 bases outside the gene matches. Looked up from germline, CDR1 is KGHSH and CDR2 is LQKENI. The length of the CDR3 is 14 residues. As DNA, the CDR3 is TGTGCCAGCTCACCTTATGGGACAGAAAACATTCAGTACTTC. It encodes CASSPYGTENIQYF.